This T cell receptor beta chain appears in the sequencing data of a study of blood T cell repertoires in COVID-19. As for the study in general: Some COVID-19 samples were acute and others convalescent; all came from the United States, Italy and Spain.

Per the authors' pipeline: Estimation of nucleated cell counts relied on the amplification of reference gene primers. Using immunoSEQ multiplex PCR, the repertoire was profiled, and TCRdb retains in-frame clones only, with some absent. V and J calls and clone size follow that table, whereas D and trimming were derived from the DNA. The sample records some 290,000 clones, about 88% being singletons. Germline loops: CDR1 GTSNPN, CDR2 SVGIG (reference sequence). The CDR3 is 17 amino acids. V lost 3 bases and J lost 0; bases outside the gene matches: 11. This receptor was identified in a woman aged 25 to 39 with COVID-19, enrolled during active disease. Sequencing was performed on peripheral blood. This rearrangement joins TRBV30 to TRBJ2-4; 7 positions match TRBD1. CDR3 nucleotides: TGTGCCTGGAGCGCCCGGGACAGTGGATTAGCCAAAAACATTCAGTACTTC. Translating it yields CAWSARDSGLAKNIQYF.